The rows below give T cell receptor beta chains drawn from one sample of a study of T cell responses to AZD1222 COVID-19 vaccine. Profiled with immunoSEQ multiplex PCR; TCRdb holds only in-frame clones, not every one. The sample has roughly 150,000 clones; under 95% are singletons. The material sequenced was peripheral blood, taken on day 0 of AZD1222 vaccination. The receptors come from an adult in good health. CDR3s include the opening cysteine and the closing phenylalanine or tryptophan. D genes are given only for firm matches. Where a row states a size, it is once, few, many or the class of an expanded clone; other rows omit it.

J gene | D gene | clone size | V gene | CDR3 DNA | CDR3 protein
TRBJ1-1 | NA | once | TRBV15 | TGTGCCTCCAGGGGAGACATGAACACTGAAGCTTTCTTT | CASRGDMNTEAFF
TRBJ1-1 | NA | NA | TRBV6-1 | TGTGCCAGCAGTGATACAGGGAGGAACACTGAAGCTTTCTTT | CASSDTGRNTEAFF
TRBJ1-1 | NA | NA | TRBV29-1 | TGCAGCGTCGGGCACACCTACACTGAAGCTTTCTTT | CSVGHTYTEAFF
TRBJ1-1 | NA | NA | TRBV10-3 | TGTGCCATCAATGCCTTGGGGGGAAACACTGAAGCTTTCTTT | CAINALGGNTEAFF
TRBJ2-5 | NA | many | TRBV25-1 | TGTGCCAGCCTTAAAGGGGTGGGGGAGACCCAGTACTTC | CASLKGVGETQYF
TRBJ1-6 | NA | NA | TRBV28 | TGTGCCAGCAGCTGGGCAGGGGTTTATAATTCACCCCTCCACTTT | CASSWAGVYNSPLHF
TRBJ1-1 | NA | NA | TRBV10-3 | TGTGCCATCAGGAAAGGAACCGAAGCTTTCTTT | CAIRKGTEAFF
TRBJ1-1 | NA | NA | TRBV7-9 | TGTGCCAGCAGCTTATCCCAGAACACTGAAGCTTTCTTT | CASSLSQNTEAFF
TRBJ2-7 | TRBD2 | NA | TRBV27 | TGTGCCAGCAGTGTTAGGGGACTAGCGGGATACGAGCAGTACTTC | CASSVRGLAGYEQYF
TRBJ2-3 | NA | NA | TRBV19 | TGTGCCAGTAGTACCCGCCGTCAGGGGAAGACAGATACGCAGTATTTT | CASSTRRQGKTDTQYF
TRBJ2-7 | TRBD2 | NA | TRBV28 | TGTGCCAGCAGCCCAACTCTACTAGCGGGAGGGCCGTCCTACGAGCAGTACTTC | CASSPTLLAGGPSYEQYF
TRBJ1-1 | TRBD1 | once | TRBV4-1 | TGCGCCAGCAGCCACAGCCTCGGGACAGCAGGGACTGAAGCTTTCTTT | CASSHSLGTAGTEAFF
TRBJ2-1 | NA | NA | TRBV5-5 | TGTGCCAGCAGCTACCAGGGCTACAATGAGCAGTTCTTC | CASSYQGYNEQFF
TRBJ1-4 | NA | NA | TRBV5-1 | TGCGCCAGCAGCTTGGGTGGGGGAACAACTAATGAAAAACTGTTTTTT | CASSLGGGTTNEKLFF
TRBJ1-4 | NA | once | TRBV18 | TGTGCCAGCTCACCGAGGGCCGGATTAAGGGAAAAACTGTTTTTT | CASSPRAGLREKLFF
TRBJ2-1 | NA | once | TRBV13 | TGTGCCAGCAGCTTATACTTCGGGACACAGAACAATGAGCAGTTCTTC | CASSLYFGTQNNEQFF
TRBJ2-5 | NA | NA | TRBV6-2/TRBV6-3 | TGTGCCAGCAGCCGCCGAGGGGGGGCGGAGACCCAGTACTTC | CASSRRGGAETQYF
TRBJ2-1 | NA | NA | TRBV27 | TGTGCCAGCAGTCGCGGTGTTAGGAATGAGCAGTTCTTC | CASSRGVRNEQFF
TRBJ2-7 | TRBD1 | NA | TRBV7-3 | TGTGCCAGCAGCGCCACAGGGGGCGACGAGCAGTACTTC | CASSATGGDEQYF
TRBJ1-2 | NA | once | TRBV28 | TGTGCCAGCAGTTCCCAACCTGCGACCGGCTATGGCTACACCTTC | CASSSQPATGYGYTF
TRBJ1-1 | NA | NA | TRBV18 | TGTGCCAGCTCACCAGGTCCAGGGAACACTGAAGCTTTCTTT | CASSPGPGNTEAFF
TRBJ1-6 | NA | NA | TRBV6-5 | TGTGCCAGCAGTTATCTAAGAAATTCACCCCTCCACTTT | CASSYLRNSPLHF